The text below deals with one T cell receptor (beta chain). Antigen unknown. This entry belongs to a study of T cell responses to AZD1222 COVID-19 vaccine. General study points: Baseline serostatus was positive in only five to seven AZD1222 recipients. Donors in the cohort were predominantly white British and more often female, and clonal diversity was possibly underestimated.

The protocol was immunoSEQ multiplex PCR, while the TCRdb copy is restricted to in-frame clones and leaves out a portion. This sample has roughly 90,000 clones, with about 86% found just once. This material consisted of peripheral blood, taken on day 0 of AZD1222 vaccination. The receptor was derived from an adult in good health.

The CDR3 sequence is CASSFINEQFF. CDR3 DNA: TGTGCCAGCAGCTTCATCAATGAGCAGTTCTTC. The gene calls are TRBV5-6 and TRBJ2-1; D not resolved. Deletions cut 2 bases from V and 6 bases from J, with 3 bases between. This CDR3 has 11 amino acids. Per the germline V gene, CDR1 is SGHDT and CDR2 is YYEEEE. Supplemented by reference TRBV5-6 and TRBJ2-1, the full variable domain reads DAGVTQSPTHLIKTRGQQVTLRCSPKSGHDTVSWYQQALGQGPQFIFQYYEEEERQRGNFPDRFSGHQFPNYSSELNVNALLLGDSALYLCASSFINEQFFGPGTRLTVL.